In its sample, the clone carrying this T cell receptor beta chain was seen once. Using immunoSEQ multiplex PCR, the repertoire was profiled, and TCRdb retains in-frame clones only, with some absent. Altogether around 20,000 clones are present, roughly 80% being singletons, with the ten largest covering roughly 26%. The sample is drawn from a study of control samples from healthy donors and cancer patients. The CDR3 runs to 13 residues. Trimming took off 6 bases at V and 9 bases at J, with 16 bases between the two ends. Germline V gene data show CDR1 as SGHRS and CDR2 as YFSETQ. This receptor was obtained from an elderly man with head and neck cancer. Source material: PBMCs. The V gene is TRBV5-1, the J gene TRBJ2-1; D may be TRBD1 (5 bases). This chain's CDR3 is CASIDDSFTEQFF. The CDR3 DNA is TGCGCCAGCATAGACGACAGTTTTACTGAGCAGTTCTTC. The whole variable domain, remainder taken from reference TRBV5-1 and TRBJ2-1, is KAGVTQTPRYLIKTRGQQVTLSCSPISGHRSVSWYQQTPGQGLQFLFEYFSETQRNKGNFPGRFSGRQFSNSRSEMNVSTLELGDSALYLCASIDDSFTEQFFGPGTRLTVL.